Listed below are T cell receptor beta chains from one sample, sequenced in a study of blood T cells in healthy people across ages. In TCRdb, the 5' RACE reads were re-called with MiXCR into one record per CDR3 protein. The repertoire holds some 1.4 million distinct CDR3 sequences, 42% seen once, with 7.9% in the top ten. Sequencing input: blood. The source of these receptors is a woman in her late teens or twenties in good health. CDR3s include the opening cysteine and the closing phenylalanine or tryptophan. A D gene is named only where the DNA matches it firmly. Size is stated for part of the rows, as once, few or many counts, or as a class when the clone is expanded.

v_call	j_call	clone_size	d_call	cdr3_nt	cdr3_aa
TRBV5-1	TRBJ2-5	-	TRBD1	TGCGCCAGCAGCGAACCTCCGGGACAGGGTCGGGAGACCCAGTACTTC	CASSEPPGQGRETQYF
TRBV4-1	TRBJ1-4	-	-	TGCGCCAGCAGCCAATTGATAGAGGGTGAAAAACTGTTTTTT	CASSQLIEGEKLFF
TRBV4-1	TRBJ1-5	few	-	TGCGCCAGCAGCCAAGACTTAGGGCAGATCAATCAGCCCCAGCATTTT	CASSQDLGQINQPQHF
TRBV7-8	TRBJ2-1	-	TRBD2	TGTGCCAGCAGCCCCCCCTTAGCGGGAGCGGTCAATGAGCAGTTCTTC	CASSPPLAGAVNEQFF
TRBV12-3/TRBV12-4	TRBJ1-4	few	-	TGTGCCAGCAGTATCGGGGGAGTCCAAGAAAAACTGTTTTTT	CASSIGGVQEKLFF
TRBV6-6	TRBJ1-6	-	TRBD1	TGTGCCAGCAGTTACTCGAGGGGGCAGCCCCCTAATTCACCCCTCCACTTT	CASSYSRGQPPNSPLHF
TRBV30	TRBJ2-7	-	-	TGTGCCTGGAGCTCCCGGGATGAGCAGTACTTC	CAWSSRDEQYF
TRBV29-1	TRBJ2-7	-	TRBD2	TGCAGCGTTCCCGGGTTGGGGACTAGCGGCCACGAGCAGTACTTC	CSVPGLGTSGHEQYF
TRBV4-1	TRBJ2-3	many	-	TGCGCCAGCAGCCAAGACCGGAGAGATACGCAGTATTTT	CASSQDRRDTQYF
TRBV20-1	TRBJ2-1	few	TRBD2	TGCAGTGCTAGAGATGGGACTAGCGGGAGTCATGAGCAGTTCTTC	CSARDGTSGSHEQFF
TRBV5-1	TRBJ2-2	-	-	TGCGCCAGCAGCTTGGAGGTGGGCGCGAACACCGGGGAGCTGTTTTTT	CASSLEVGANTGELFF
TRBV3-1	TRBJ2-7	-	-	TGTGCCAGCAGCCAAGCCCAGGGCGAGCAGTACTTC	CASSQAQGEQYF
TRBV28	TRBJ1-4	-	TRBD1	TGTGCCAGCAGTCCGACAGGGGGCCTTGGTAATGAAAAACTGTTTTTT	CASSPTGGLGNEKLFF
TRBV24-1	TRBJ2-7	-	-	TGTGCCACCGCGAGCAGGTACAAACCCGAGCAGTACTTC	CATASRYKPEQYF
TRBV6-5	TRBJ1-1	-	-	TGTGCCAGCATCCCAAGTGAGGGGAAAGCTTTCTTT	CASIPSEGKAFF
TRBV10-3	TRBJ2-3	few	TRBD2	TGTGCCATCAGCACTGGGACTAGCGGGGGTAGCACAGATACGCAGTATTTT	CAISTGTSGGSTDTQYF
TRBV5-1	TRBJ2-5	-	-	TGCGCCAGCAGACGCGGGTCCAACCAAGAGACCCAGTACTTC	CASRRGSNQETQYF
TRBV29-1	TRBJ2-7	many	TRBD1	TGCAGCGTTGAATATGTGGACAGGGCAACTTACGAGCAGTACTTC	CSVEYVDRATYEQYF
TRBV4-1	TRBJ2-5	many	-	TGCGCCAGCAGCCAAGATACGAAAGAGACCCAGTACTTC	CASSQDTKETQYF
TRBV7-2	TRBJ1-6	few	-	TGTGCCAGCAGCTTAACAGTCACAGGAGATAATTCACCCCTCCACTTT	CASSLTVTGDNSPLHF
TRBV7-9	TRBJ2-7	-	-	TGTGCCAGCAGACGTCGAACAACCCCCTCCTACGAGCAGTACTTC	CASRRRTTPSYEQYF
TRBV20-1	TRBJ1-2	few	-	TGCAGTGCTAGAGATTCTCCAGGGAGCGGTAACTATGGCTACACCTTC	CSARDSPGSGNYGYTF
TRBV2	TRBJ2-5	-	TRBD2	TGTGCCAGCAGTGCGTTGCGGGGGGAATACCAAGAGACCCAGTACTTC	CASSALRGEYQETQYF
TRBV5-6	TRBJ2-5	-	TRBD1	TGTGCCAGCAGCTCAATCGGGACAGGTGGGACCCAGTACTTC	CASSSIGTGGTQYF
TRBV5-1	TRBJ2-1	many	TRBD2	TGCGCCAGCAGCTTGGGGCTAGCGGGAGACAATGAGCAGTTCTTC	CASSLGLAGDNEQFF
TRBV9	TRBJ2-1	-	-	TGTGCCAGCAGCGTAGCGGCCTACGGTTACAATGAGCAGTTCTTC	CASSVAAYGYNEQFF
TRBV4-2	TRBJ2-1	-	-	TGTGCCAGCAGCCAAGATGAGCTAGCAGGCAATGAGCAGTTCTTC	CASSQDELAGNEQFF
TRBV20-1	TRBJ2-3	-	-	TGCAGTGCCAGTCCCCCCTATACGCAGTATTTT	CSASPPYTQYF
TRBV7-9	TRBJ2-1	-	TRBD2	TGTGCGACAGGGGACCCTAGCGGGAGTTCAATCAATGAGCAGTTCTTC	CATGDPSGSSINEQFF
TRBV18	TRBJ2-3	few	-	TGTGCCAGCTCACCCCTTAGGGGCACAGATACGCAGTATTTT	CASSPLRGTDTQYF
TRBV20-1	TRBJ2-3	few	TRBD1	TGCAGTGCTGGCCCCCGTGAACAGGGGGCCCTCACAGATACGCAGTATTTT	CSAGPREQGALTDTQYF
TRBV20-1	TRBJ2-7	few	TRBD2	TGCAGTGCTAGCTTTCTAGCGGGAGCCGGGTACGAGCAGTACTTC	CSASFLAGAGYEQYF
TRBV5-1	TRBJ2-7	-	TRBD2	TGCGCCAGCAGCGCCCTACCGGGGGGGTCCTACGAGCAGTACTTC	CASSALPGGSYEQYF
TRBV12-3/TRBV12-4	TRBJ1-1	-	TRBD1	TGTGCCAGCAGCCTCTTGGACGCAGGGGGCCGGACTGAAGCTTTCTTT	CASSLLDAGGRTEAFF
TRBV29-1	TRBJ2-7	many	-	TGCAGCGTTGTAGTACAGGGATTCTACGAGCAGTACTTC	CSVVVQGFYEQYF
TRBV12-3/TRBV12-4	TRBJ2-7	-	-	TGTGCCAGCACCACCTCCGGGACCCCATACAGGCAGTACTTC	CASTTSGTPYRQYF
TRBV12-3/TRBV12-4	TRBJ1-1	-	TRBD1	TGTGCCAGCAGTTTAGCACCGGGACAGGCGGCTTTCTTT	CASSLAPGQAAFF
TRBV29-1	TRBJ1-3	-	-	TGCAGCGTCGTGAATCGTGGCACCATATATTTT	CSVVNRGTIYF
TRBV24-1	TRBJ2-3	few	-	TGTGCCACCAGTGACCCCGGGACCTCGGGAGATACGCAGTATTTT	CATSDPGTSGDTQYF
TRBV5-1	TRBJ2-4	few	-	TGCGCCAGCGGGGAGAGGGGGAACATTCAGTACTTC	CASGERGNIQYF
TRBV20-1	TRBJ1-1	few	TRBD1	TGCAGTGCGTCCGGACAGGGTCGGGAAGCTTTCTTT	CSASGQGREAFF
TRBV5-5	TRBJ2-1	-	-	TGTGCCAGCAGCTTGGTCCTCGACGGGGGTGAGCAGTTCTTC	CASSLVLDGGEQFF
TRBV4-1	TRBJ2-1	-	TRBD2	TGCGCCAGCAGCCCACAACCGGGACTAGCGGGGGGGAGCTCCTACAATGAGCAGTTCTTC	CASSPQPGLAGGSSYNEQFF
TRBV27	TRBJ2-7	-	TRBD2	TGTGCCAGCAGTCTAGCCGGACTAGCAGACTACGAGCAGTACTTC	CASSLAGLADYEQYF
TRBV10-3	TRBJ2-7	few	-	TGTGCCATCAGTGAGTCAGGTCTCTACGAGCAGTACTTC	CAISESGLYEQYF
TRBV5-1	TRBJ2-6	once	-	TGCGCCAGCAGCGCCACACCCTCTGGGGCCAACGTCCTGACTTTC	CASSATPSGANVLTF
TRBV9	TRBJ2-3	few	-	TGTGCCAGCAGCGAATCACACCTCACAGATACGCAGTATTTT	CASSESHLTDTQYF
TRBV29-1	TRBJ2-3	-	-	TGCAGCGCCGTAGCATACACAGATACGCAGTATTTT	CSAVAYTDTQYF
TRBV4-1	TRBJ2-1	few	TRBD2	TGCGCCAGCAGCCAAGATTCGAGGGCTAGCGGGAGGGGTGAGCAGTTCTTC	CASSQDSRASGRGEQFF
TRBV9	TRBJ1-2	-	TRBD1	TGTGCCAGCAGCGCCCAGGGACAGGGGGCGCGTGGCTACACCTTC	CASSAQGQGARGYTF